Below, 21 T cell receptor beta chains from the same sample are listed, as sequenced in a study of control samples from healthy donors and cancer patients. The protocol was immunoSEQ multiplex PCR, while the TCRdb copy is restricted to in-frame clones and leaves out a portion. Among over 100,000 clones listed, over 85% were seen once. The sample taken for sequencing was blood. These receptors were obtained from a young man in good health.

J is TRBJ1-4 and V is TRBV3-1 (or the pseudogene TRBV3-2); no clear D. The CDR3 spans 12 residues. Trimming took 1 base from V and 6 from J, leaving 3 bases between them. Germline CDR1 reads LGHDT; CDR2 reads YNNKEL (reference sequence). As DNA, the CDR3 is TGTGCCAGCAGCCAAGCTTATGAAAAACTGTTTTTT. It specifies CASSQAYEKLFF.

This CDR3 is CASSLRLGGDEQYF. CDR3 bases: TGTGCCAGCAGCTTAAGGTTGGGGGGCGACGAGCAGTACTTC. V usage is TRBV5-6 and J usage is TRBJ2-7; D possibly matches TRBD1 or TRBD2 (6 bases each). The ends were cut back, 2 bases at V and 5 bases at J, with 14 bases in the middle. CDR1 and CDR2 from the germline V gene are SGHDT and YYEEEE. The CDR3 is 14 residues long.

This sequence joins TRBV5-4 and TRBJ1-6; D might be TRBD1 (5 bases). The germline V and J ends were trimmed by 1 base and 10 bases, with 12 bases remaining between them. Germline V gene sequence: CDR1 SGHNT, CDR2 YYREEE (reference sequence). The CDR3 has 14 residues. CDR3 amino acids: CASSLRRAASPLHF. In DNA form, the CDR3 reads TGTGCCAGCAGCTTGCGCAGGGCAGCGTCACCCCTCCACTTT. The full variable domain, in which reference TRBV5-4 and TRBJ1-6 provide the parts outside the CDR3, is ETGVTQSPTHLIKTRGQQVTLRCSSQSGHNTVSWYQQALGQGPQFIFQYYREEENGRGNFPPRFSGLQFPNYSSELNVNALELDDSALYLCASSLRRAASPLHFGNGTRLTVT.

The chain combines TRBV5-6 with TRBJ1-3, with 7 bases identical to TRBD1. Germline trimming cut 2 bases from V and 0 bases from J; bases unmatched to any gene: 5. The germline gives CDR1 SGHDT, CDR2 YYEEEE. This CDR3 is built from 16 residues. CDR3 sequence reads: CASSLGQASSGNTIYF. The CDR3 DNA is TGTGCCAGCAGCTTAGGACAGGCAAGCTCTGGAAACACCATATATTTT.

This clone was seen a single time. This rearrangement joins TRBV27 to TRBJ2-7; tentatively, D is TRBD1 or TRBD2 (6 bases each). CDR1 and CDR2 (germline): MNHEY, SMNVEV (reference sequence). Trimming removed 6 bases from V and 6 bases from J, with 18 bases in between. This CDR3 comprises 14 residues. The DNA for the CDR3 is TGTGCCAGCAGACGAGGCCGGGGGCCCGGCGAGCAGTACTTC. Translation: CASRRGRGPGEQYF.

The gene calls are TRBV29-1 and TRBJ2-5; 12 bases map to TRBD1. Losses at the gene ends were 5 bases for V and 5 bases for J; bases not matched to a gene: 6. Germline values: CDR1 SQVTM, CDR2 ANQGSEA. The CDR3 length is 14 residues. The CDR3 DNA reads as TGCAGCGTTCTGGGGACAGGGGGCCGGGAGACCCAGTACTTC. Its protein is CSVLGTGGRETQYF.

The J gene is TRBJ1-1, the V gene TRBV5-1; tentatively, D is TRBD1 (6 bases). In germline, CDR1 is SGHRS, CDR2 YFSETQ. Trimming shortened V by 3 bases and J by 1 base, and 16 bases separated the two germline ends. There are 16 residues in the CDR3. In DNA, the CDR3 is TGCGCCAGCAGCTCGGGGGACACTGCTGGGAACACTGAAGCTTTCTTT. Residues: CASSSGDTAGNTEAFF.

V gene TRBV27 combines with J gene TRBJ2-5; 9 nucleotides align to TRBD1. Germline V CDR1 and CDR2: MNHEY, SMNVEV (reference sequence). This CDR3 spans 14 amino acids. V shed 2 bases, J shed 5 bases, and the junction held 3 bases outside the gene matches. The CDR3 DNA follows: TGTGCCAGCAGTTTAAACAGGGGGCCTGAGACCCAGTACTTC. It is translated as CASSLNRGPETQYF.

This clone was seen once. The chain employs TRBV7-2 and TRBJ1-6, with 7 bases fitting TRBD1. The CDR3 length is 17 residues. Germline loops: CDR1 SGHTA, CDR2 FQGNSA. J lost 5 bases, V lost 1 base, and 8 bases had no gene match. The CDR3 spells CASSLGGWTGDNSPLHF. The CDR3 DNA is TGTGCCAGCAGCTTAGGCGGCTGGACAGGCGATAATTCACCCCTCCACTTT.

The chain links TRBV4-1 to TRBJ2-7; D gene ambiguous. V lost 5 bases and J 7 bases, leaving 12 bases between the germline ends. Germline assignment: CDR1 MGHRA and CDR2 YSYEKL. The CDR3 consists of 12 residues. The CDR3 DNA reads TGCGCCAGCAGCTCAGGTCCGGCGGAGCAGTACTTC. Its translation is CASSSGPAEQYF.

The chain recombines TRBV5-5 with TRBJ1-6; maybe TRBD1 (5 bases). Germline V gives CDR1 SGHKS, CDR2 YYEKEE (reference sequence). The CDR3 consists of 15 residues. Trimming removed 7 bases from V and 3 bases from J, with 14 bases in between. The CDR3 loop is CASDPGGSYNSPLHF. CDR3 in DNA: TGTGCCAGCGACCCGGGGGGTAGCTATAATTCACCCCTCCACTTT.

V gene TRBV27 combines with J gene TRBJ2-7; no clear D gene. Germline V gene sequence: CDR1 MNHEY, CDR2 SMNVEV (reference sequence). V was shortened by 2 bases and J by 5 bases, with 7 bases between the two germline ends. This CDR3 region has 12 residues. The CDR3 sequence: CASSLNGDEQYF. The CDR3 coding sequence is TGTGCCAGCAGTTTAAACGGCGACGAGCAGTACTTC.

The V gene is TRBV23-1, the J gene TRBJ1-1; possibly TRBD1 for D (5 bases). TRBV23-1 falls under the ORF class, with uncertain function. The CDR3 consists of 13 residues. V was cut by 4 bases and J by 11 bases, with 17 bases left in between. The CDR3 DNA reads as TGCGCCAGCAGTCTGGGGCCCTGGCCGCGCGCTTTCTTT. It translates to CASSLGPWPRAFF.

The chain joins TRBV7-9 to TRBJ1-1; no clear D. The CDR3 has 14 amino acids. Germline V lookup: CDR1 SEHNR, CDR2 FQNEAQ (reference sequence). V dropped 3 bases and J dropped 1 base, with 9 bases sitting between them. The CDR3 sequence: CASSFGPPNTEAFF. CDR3 bases: TGTGCCAGCAGCTTCGGACCCCCGAACACTGAAGCTTTCTTT.

This chain connects TRBV12-5 to TRBJ2-2; D assignment may be TRBD1 or TRBD2 (5 bases each). The CDR3 runs 13 residues. Germline-derived CDR1 and CDR2 are LGHNT and FRNRAP. V lost 2 bases, J lost 6 bases, and 7 bases lay in between. CDR3 region: CASGLWGPGELFF. DNA of the CDR3: TGTGCTAGTGGTTTGTGGGGACCCGGGGAGCTGTTTTTT.

The chain recombines TRBV5-1 with TRBJ2-3; D uncertain. The CDR3 has 11 amino acids. Germline V gene lookup returns CDR1 SGHRS and CDR2 YFSETQ. V lost 7 bases and J 3 bases, leaving 6 bases between the germline ends. CDR3 sequence: CASALTDTQYF. CDR3 DNA sequence: TGCGCCAGCGCCCTAACAGATACGCAGTATTTT.

This chain links TRBV6-5 with TRBJ1-6; D gene uncertain. The CDR3 is 13 residues long. V lost 6 bases and J 8 bases, leaving 11 bases between the germline ends. Per the germline V gene, CDR1 is MNHEY and CDR2 is SVGAGI. DNA for the CDR3: TGTGCCAGCAGCGCGGAAATGGATTCACCCCTCCACTTT. Protein: CASSAEMDSPLHF.

This clone has a single count. The chain recombines TRBV7-5 with TRBJ2-1. TRBV7-5 is a pseudogene segment. The CDR3 is 19 amino acids. CDR3 protein: CVRSLAARWDRGPDNEQFF. The DNA for the CDR3 is TGTGTCAGAAGCTTAGCCGCGCGCTGGGACCGGGGGCCCGACAATGAGCAGTTCTTC.

The chain couples TRBV7-9 to TRBJ1-4; 10 bases align to TRBD1. Germline V gene sequence: CDR1 SEHNR, CDR2 FQNEAQ (reference sequence). The trim removed 7 bases at V and 7 bases at J, leaving 6 bases unmatched. The CDR3 length is 14 residues. This chain's CDR3 is CASNLTGGGEKLFF. CDR3 DNA sequence: TGTGCCAGCAACTTGACAGGGGGCGGTGAAAAACTGTTTTTT.

The genes are TRBV19 and TRBJ2-4; 7 bases line up with TRBD1. The junction had 13 bases not matched to a gene; V was cut back by 7 bases and J by 7 bases. CDR1 LNHDA and CDR2 SQIVND come from the germline V gene (reference sequence). The CDR3 is 15 amino acids. The CDR3 spells CASTTGATTRNIQYF. The CDR3 DNA sequence: TGTGCCAGTACAACAGGGGCCACGACCCGGAACATTCAGTACTTC. The full variable domain, in which reference TRBV19 and TRBJ2-4 provide the parts outside the CDR3, is DGGITQSPKYLFRKEGQNVTLSCEQNLNHDAMYWYRQDPGQGLRLIYYSQIVNDFQKGDIAEGYSVSREKKESFPLTVTSAQKNPTAFYLCASTTGATTRNIQYFGAGTRLSVL.

The V gene is TRBV4-1, the J gene TRBJ2-1; TRBD2 agrees at 9 bases. CDR1 MGHRA and CDR2 YSYEKL come from the germline V gene. The V and J ends lost 2 bases and 4 bases, in that order; junction bases with no gene match: 3. This CDR3 is 15 amino acids long. For the CDR3, the DNA is TGCGCCAGCAGCCAACTAGCGGGGACTTACAATGAGCAGTTCTTC. It translates to CASSQLAGTYNEQFF.